The clone carrying this T cell receptor (beta chain) was counted only a few times. The sample originates from a study of early T cells in non-severe SARS-CoV-2 infection. One entry per CDR3 protein, called by TCRdb with MiXCR from the 5' RACE reads. The sample lists about 100,000 distinct CDR3 sequences; roughly an eighth were seen once. Germline assignment: CDR1 MDHEN and CDR2 SYDVKM. This CDR3 is 14 amino acids long. Trimming cost V 10 bases and J 7 bases; bases outside gene matches: 11. The chain carries TRBV28 and TRBJ2-1; 9 positions match TRBD1. This TCR came from an adult who was a healthcare worker with PCR-confirmed SARS-CoV-2 infection or an uninfected control (not recorded which). Input material: whole blood. In nucleotides, the CDR3 is TGTGCCACCCTCGACAGGGGGGGGAATAATGAGCAGTTCTTC. This sequence encodes CATLDRGGNNEQFF.